This T cell receptor (beta chain) was documented in a study of T cell clonotyping in hematopoietic cell transplantation. In regard to this clone: Antigen specificity is unknown.

Germline V gene lookup returns CDR1 SGHRS and CDR2 YFSETQ. Trimming took 4 bases from V and 0 from J, leaving 14 bases between them. This CDR3 is 17 amino acids long. General observations from the study: No sorting was done, leaving CD4 and CD8 contributions mixed.

Only in-frame clones appear in the TCRdb table, and some are missing; sequencing was by immunoSEQ multiplex PCR. The repertoire consists of around 25,000 clones, with more than 90% occurring once and the leading ten covering over 1.2%. The gene calls are TRBV5-1 and TRBJ2-6; tentatively, D is TRBD2 (6 bases). The material sequenced was peripheral blood mononuclear cells. The receptor was isolated from a man between 50 and 59 years old in good health. Some clones in this sample may be carry-over from other donors' samples. CDR3 sequence reads: CASSPGTLSSGANVLTF. CDR3 in DNA: TGCGCCAGCAGCCCCGGGACTTTGAGCTCTGGGGCCAACGTCCTGACTTTC. Using reference TRBV5-1 and TRBJ2-6 for the parts outside the CDR3, the full variable domain is KAGVTQTPRYLIKTRGQQVTLSCSPISGHRSVSWYQQTPGQGLQFLFEYFSETQRNKGNFPGRFSGRQFSNSRSEMNVSTLELGDSALYLCASSPGTLSSGANVLTFGAGSRLTVL.